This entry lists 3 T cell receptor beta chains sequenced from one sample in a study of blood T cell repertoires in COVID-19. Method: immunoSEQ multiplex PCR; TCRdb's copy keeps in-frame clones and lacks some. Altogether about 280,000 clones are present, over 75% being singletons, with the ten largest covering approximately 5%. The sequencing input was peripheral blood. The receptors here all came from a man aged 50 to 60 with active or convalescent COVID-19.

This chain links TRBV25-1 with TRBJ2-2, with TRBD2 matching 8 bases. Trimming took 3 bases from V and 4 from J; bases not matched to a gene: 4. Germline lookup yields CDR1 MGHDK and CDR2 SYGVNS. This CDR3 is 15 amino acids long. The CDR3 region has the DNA TGTGCCAGCAGTGACCCCGGGACTAGCACCGGGGAGCTGTTTTTT. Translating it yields CASSDPGTSTGELFF. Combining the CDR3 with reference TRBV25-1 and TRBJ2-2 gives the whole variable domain EADIYQTPRYLVIGTGKKITLECSQTMGHDKMYWYQQDPGMELHLIHYSYGVNSTEKGDLSSESTVSRIRTEHFPLTLESARPSHTSQYLCASSDPGTSTGELFFGEGSRLTVL.

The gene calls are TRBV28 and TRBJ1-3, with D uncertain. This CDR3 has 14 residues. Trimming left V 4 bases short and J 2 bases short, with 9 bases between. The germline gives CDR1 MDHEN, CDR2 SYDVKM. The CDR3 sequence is CASSSPVAGNTIYF. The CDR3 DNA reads TGTGCCAGCAGTTCCCCAGTCGCTGGAAACACCATATATTTT.

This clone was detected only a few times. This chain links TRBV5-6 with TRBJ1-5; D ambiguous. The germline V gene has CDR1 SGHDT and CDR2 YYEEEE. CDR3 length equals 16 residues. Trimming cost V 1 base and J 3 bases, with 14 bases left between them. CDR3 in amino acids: CASSLRSVQNNQPQHF. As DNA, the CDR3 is TGTGCCAGCAGCTTGCGCTCCGTTCAGAACAATCAGCCCCAGCATTTT.